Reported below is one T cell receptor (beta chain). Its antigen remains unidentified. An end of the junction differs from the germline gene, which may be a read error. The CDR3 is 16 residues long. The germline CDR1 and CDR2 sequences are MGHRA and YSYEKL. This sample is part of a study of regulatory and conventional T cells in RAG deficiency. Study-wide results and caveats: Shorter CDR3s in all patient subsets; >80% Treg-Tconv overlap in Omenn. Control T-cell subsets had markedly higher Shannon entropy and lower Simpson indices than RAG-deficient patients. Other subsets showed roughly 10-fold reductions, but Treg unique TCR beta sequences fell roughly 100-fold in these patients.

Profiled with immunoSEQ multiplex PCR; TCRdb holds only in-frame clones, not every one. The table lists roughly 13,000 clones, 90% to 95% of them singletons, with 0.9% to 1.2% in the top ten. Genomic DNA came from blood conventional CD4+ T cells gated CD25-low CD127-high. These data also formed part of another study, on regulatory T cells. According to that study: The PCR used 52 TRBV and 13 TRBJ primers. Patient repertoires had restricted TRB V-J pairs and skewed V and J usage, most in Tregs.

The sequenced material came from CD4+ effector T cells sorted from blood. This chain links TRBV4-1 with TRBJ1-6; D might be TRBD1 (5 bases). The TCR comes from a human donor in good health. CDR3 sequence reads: CASSLRIGTLYSPLHF. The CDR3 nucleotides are TGTGCCAGCAGCCTACGGATAGGGACGCTCTATTCACCCCTCCACTTT.